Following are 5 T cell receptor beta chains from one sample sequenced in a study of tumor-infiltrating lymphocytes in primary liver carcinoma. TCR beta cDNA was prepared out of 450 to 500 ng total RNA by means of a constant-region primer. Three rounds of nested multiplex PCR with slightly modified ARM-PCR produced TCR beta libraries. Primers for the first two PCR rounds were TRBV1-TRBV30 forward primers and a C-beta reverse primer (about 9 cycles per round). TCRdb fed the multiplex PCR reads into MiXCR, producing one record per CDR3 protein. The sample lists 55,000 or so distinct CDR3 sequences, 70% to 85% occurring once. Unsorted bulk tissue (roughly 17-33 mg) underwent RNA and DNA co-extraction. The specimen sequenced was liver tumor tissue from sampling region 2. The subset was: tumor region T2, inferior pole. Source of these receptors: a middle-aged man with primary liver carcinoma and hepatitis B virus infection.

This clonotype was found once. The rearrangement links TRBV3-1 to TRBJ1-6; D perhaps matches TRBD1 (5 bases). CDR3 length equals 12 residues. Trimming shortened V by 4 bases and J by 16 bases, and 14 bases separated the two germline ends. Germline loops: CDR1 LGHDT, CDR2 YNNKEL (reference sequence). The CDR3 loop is CASSLGTGELHF. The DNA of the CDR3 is TGTGCCAGCAGCCTCGGGACCGGGGAACTCCACTTT.

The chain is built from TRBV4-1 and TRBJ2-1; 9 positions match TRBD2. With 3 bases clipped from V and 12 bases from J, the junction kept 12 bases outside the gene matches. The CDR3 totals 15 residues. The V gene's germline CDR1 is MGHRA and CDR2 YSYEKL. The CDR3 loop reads CASSQGLAGVSGQFF. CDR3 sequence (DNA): TGCGCCAGCAGCCAGGGGTTAGCGGGAGTGAGTGGGCAGTTCTTC.

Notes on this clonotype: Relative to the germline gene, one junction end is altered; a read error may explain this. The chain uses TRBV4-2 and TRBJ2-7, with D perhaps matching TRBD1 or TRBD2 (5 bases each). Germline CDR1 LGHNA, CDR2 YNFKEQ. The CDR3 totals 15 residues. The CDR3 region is CTSSQDKGSGYEQYF. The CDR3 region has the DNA TGTACCAGCAGCCAAGATAAGGGGAGTGGCTACGAGCAGTACTTC.

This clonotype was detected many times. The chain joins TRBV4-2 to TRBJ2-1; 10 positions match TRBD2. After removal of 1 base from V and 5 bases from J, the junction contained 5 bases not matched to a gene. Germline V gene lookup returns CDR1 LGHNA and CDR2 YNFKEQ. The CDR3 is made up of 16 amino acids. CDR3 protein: CASSQAWTSGNNEQFF. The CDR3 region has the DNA TGTGCCAGCAGCCAAGCTTGGACTAGCGGAAACAATGAGCAGTTCTTC.

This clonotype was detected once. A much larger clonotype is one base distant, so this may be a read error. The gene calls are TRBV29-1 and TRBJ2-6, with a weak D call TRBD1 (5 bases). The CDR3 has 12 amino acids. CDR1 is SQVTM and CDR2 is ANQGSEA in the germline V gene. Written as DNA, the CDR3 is TGCAGCGTTGTTTTTGGGGCCAACATCCTGACTTTC. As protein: CSVVFGANILTF. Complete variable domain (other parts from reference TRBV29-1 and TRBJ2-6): SAVISQKPSRDICQRGTSLTIQCQVDSQVTMMFWYRQQPGQSLTLIATANQGSEATYESGFVIDKFPISRPNLTFSTLTVSNMSPEDSSIYLCSVVFGANILTFGAGSRLTVL.